Below, 25 T cell receptor beta chains from the same sample are listed, as sequenced in a study of blood T cells in healthy people across ages. For the second PCR, which ran for 7 to 11 cycles, a sample-barcoded 5' primer and a J-beta primer mix were used. TCRdb reprocessed the 5' RACE reads with MiXCR, giving one entry per CDR3 protein. The sample records more than 650,000 distinct CDR3 sequences, about 24% being singletons. Material: blood. The receptors derive from a man aged 70-80 years in good health.

The J gene is TRBJ2-3, the V gene TRBV5-5; 8 bases are a match to TRBD2. The CDR3 has 13 residues. From germline, CDR1 is SGHKS and CDR2 YYEKEE (reference sequence). After removal of 4 bases from V and 11 bases from J, the junction contained 9 bases not matched to a gene. In DNA, the CDR3 is TGTGCCAGCAGCCGGGGGGGTCATGTTAAGCAGTATTTT. Protein product: CASSRGGHVKQYF.

This clonotype was counted between two and nine times. V gene TRBV3-1 combines with J gene TRBJ2-1; D is ambiguous. The CDR3 consists of 13 residues. Trimming shortened V by 6 bases and J by 8 bases, and 14 bases separated the two germline ends. Germline V gene lookup returns CDR1 LGHDT and CDR2 YNNKEL (reference sequence). In DNA, the CDR3 is TGTGCCAGCAGTCTGACCCGGTACCATGAGCAGTTCTTC. It yields the protein CASSLTRYHEQFF.

V is TRBV10-3 and J is TRBJ1-1; no clear D. In germline, CDR1 is ENHRY, CDR2 SYGVKD. This CDR3 comprises 14 residues. V lost 4 bases, J lost 1 base, and 10 bases lay in between. CDR3 sequence reads: CAISASTGNTEAFF. CDR3 bases: TGTGCCATCAGTGCTTCGACGGGGAACACTGAAGCTTTCTTT.

V and J are TRBV20-1 and TRBJ2-2; perhaps TRBD2 as D (6 bases). Per germline, CDR1 DFQATT and CDR2 SNEGSKA (reference sequence). The CDR3 has 17 residues. V was pared by 2 bases and J by 1 base, with 17 bases between. This CDR3 reads CSARPSRERVNTGELFF. The CDR3 nucleotides read TGCAGTGCTAGACCGTCGAGAGAGCGGGTGAACACCGGGGAGCTGTTTTTT.

The chain joins TRBV3-1 to TRBJ2-1; D uncertain. Per germline, CDR1 LGHDT and CDR2 YNNKEL (reference sequence). The V end lost 1 base, the J end lost 4 bases, and 11 bases lay between the germline ends. The CDR3 is made up of 15 amino acids. The CDR3 sequence is CASSQGQLLYNEQFF. Here the CDR3 DNA reads TGTGCCAGCAGCCAAGGGCAACTACTTTACAATGAGCAGTTCTTC.

Notes on this clonotype: This sequence may be a read error, since a much larger clone differs from it by one base. This chain joins TRBV6-5 and TRBJ1-6; 8 nucleotides agree with TRBD1. This CDR3 spans 15 amino acids. Trimming cost V 6 bases and J 9 bases; bases outside gene matches: 10. Germline CDR1 is MNHEY and CDR2 is SVGAGI. The DNA of the CDR3 is TGTGCCAGCAGCCGCCAAGGACAGGGTTGTTCACCCCTCCACTTT. Translation gives CASSRQGQGCSPLHF.

The V call is TRBV3-1, the J call TRBJ2-1; D is ambiguous. Trimming left V 1 base short and J 6 bases short, with 7 bases between. The CDR3 totals 13 residues. Per the germline V gene, CDR1 is LGHDT and CDR2 is YNNKEL (reference sequence). CDR3 nucleotide sequence: TGTGCCAGCAGCCAAGGGCGAAGCAATGAGCAGTTCTTC. It is translated as CASSQGRSNEQFF.

This clonotype was counted only a few times. The chain joins TRBV12-3 or TRBV12-4 to TRBJ2-4, with D perhaps matching TRBD2 (5 bases). This CDR3 is built from 13 residues. Trimming stripped 6 bases from V and 6 bases from J, with 12 bases between. In DNA form, the CDR3 reads TGTGCCAGCAGAAGGGAGCAGTCAAACATTCAGTACTTC. Protein product: CASRREQSNIQYF.

This clonotype came up a few times. This rearrangement joins TRBV20-1 to TRBJ1-1, with TRBD1 identical over 8 bases. Trimming at V came to 2 bases and at J to 4 bases, leaving 9 bases not matched to a gene. Germline V gives CDR1 DFQATT, CDR2 SNEGSKA (reference sequence). CDR3 length: 15 amino acids. CDR3 bases: TGCAGTGCTAGACTTGCGCAGGGGGCGCGCACTGAAGCTTTCTTT. This translates into CSARLAQGARTEAFF.

The V call is TRBV5-1, the J call TRBJ2-1; 9 nucleotides align to TRBD2. CDR3 length equals 14 residues. The V and J ends lost 4 bases and 4 bases, in that order; junction bases with no gene match: 3. Germline CDR1 reads SGHRS; CDR2 reads YFSETQ. The CDR3 sequence is CASSQRGDYNEQFF. As DNA, the CDR3 is TGCGCCAGCAGCCAGCGGGGGGATTACAATGAGCAGTTCTTC.

This clonotype came up a few times. V usage is TRBV6-6 and J usage is TRBJ2-5, with TRBD2 identical over 8 bases. The end of the DNA aligns better with TRBJ2-7, so the J call may be wrong. Germline lookup yields CDR1 MNHNY and CDR2 SVGAGI (reference sequence). The CDR3 loop spans 14 amino acids. The CDR3 loop is CASREGGRGYEQYF. The CDR3 DNA reads TGTGCCAGCCGGGAGGGGGGGCGCGGTTACGAGCAGTACTTC.

This clonotype turned up a few times. The gene calls are TRBV29-1 and TRBJ1-1, with TRBD1 as a possible D gene (5 bases). This CDR3 has 12 residues. V shed 6 bases and J shed 7 bases, with 15 bases lying between them. The germline CDR1 and CDR2 sequences are SQVTM and ANQGSEA. The DNA for the CDR3 is TGCAGCGTGGCGCGAGGGACGAGTGAAGCTTTCTTT. It specifies CSVARGTSEAFF.

This chain connects TRBV4-1 to TRBJ1-5; the D gene is possibly TRBD1 (5 bases). Between the trimmed V and J ends, which lost 0 bases and 7 bases, there was a span of 13 bases. Germline V gene lookup returns CDR1 MGHRA and CDR2 YSYEKL. This CDR3 comprises 15 residues. The CDR3 nucleotides are TGCGCCAGCAGCCAAGATCGAGGGAGGGGACAGCCCCAGCATTTT. Protein: CASSQDRGRGQPQHF.

This clonotype was recorded at least ten times. V and J are TRBV6-4 and TRBJ2-5, with D uncertain. The end of the DNA is better explained by TRBJ2-1, so the J call may be wrong. The CDR3 is made up of 12 amino acids. Germline CDR1 and CDR2: MRHNA and SNTAGT. CDR3 coding DNA: TGTGCCAGCAGTGACCCCCACAATGAGCAGTTCTTC. The encoded protein is CASSDPHNEQFF.

The chain links TRBV2 to TRBJ1-4; possible D gene TRBD1, 6 bases. The CDR3 runs 15 residues. CDR1 and CDR2 from the germline V gene are SNHLY and FYNNEI. Trimming removed 2 bases from V and 4 bases from J, with 11 bases in between. The CDR3 bases are TGTGCCAGCAGTGAAACGACAGGAGTTAATGAAAAACTGTTTTTT. It yields the protein CASSETTGVNEKLFF.

The sample holds a few counts of this clonotype. The rearrangement links TRBV9 to TRBJ2-5; 7 bases fit TRBD1. CDR3 length: 16 amino acids. The J segment lost 10 bases and the V segment lost 3 bases, leaving 18 bases of the junction unmatched. Germline V lookup: CDR1 SGDLS, CDR2 YYNGEE. CDR3 bases: TGTGCCAGCAGCGAAAATACTAGGGACAGCCCTATAGGCCAGTACTTC. It specifies CASSENTRDSPIGQYF. The entire variable domain, with the rest obtained from reference TRBV9 and TRBJ2-5, is as follows: DSGVTQTPKHLITATGQRVTLRCSPRSGDLSVYWYQQSLDQGLQFLIQYYNGEERAKGNILERFSAQQFPDLHSELNLSSLELGDSALYFCASSENTRDSPIGQYFGPGTRLLVL.

The chain combines TRBV5-1 with TRBJ2-1; 8 bases align to TRBD2. The CDR3 has 15 amino acids. Germline V lookup: CDR1 SGHRS, CDR2 YFSETQ. V shed 5 bases and J 1 base; nucleotides not matched to a gene: 5. In DNA, the CDR3 is TGCGCCAGCAGGGAGCGGGGGTCATCCTACAATGAGCAGTTCTTC. Its translation: CASRERGSSYNEQFF.

In its sample, this clonotype was seen a few times. J is TRBJ2-5 and V is TRBV20-1; 9 bases are a match to TRBD2. CDR3 length equals 15 residues. V was pared by 3 bases and J by 1 base, with 6 bases of the junction left unmatched. Germline lookup yields CDR1 DFQATT and CDR2 SNEGSKA (reference sequence). CDR3 protein: CSASSGGEIQETQYF. CDR3 nucleotide sequence: TGCAGTGCTAGTAGCGGGGGAGAGATCCAAGAGACCCAGTACTTC.

Many counts were recorded for this clonotype. The chain uses TRBV12-3 or TRBV12-4 and TRBJ1-5; 11 bases are a match to TRBD1. The V segment lost 7 bases and the J segment 0 bases; nucleotides outside the gene matches: 11. The CDR3 runs 18 residues. The CDR3 sequence is CASTPGTGGRYSNQPQHF. Here the CDR3 DNA reads TGTGCCAGCACTCCTGGGACAGGGGGACGCTATAGCAATCAGCCCCAGCATTTT.

This clonotype was seen a handful of times. The chain has TRBV20-1 and TRBJ2-3, with D possibly matching TRBD1 (6 bases). The CDR3 has 13 amino acids. V was clipped by 6 bases and J by 5 bases, with 15 bases between them. In germline, CDR1 is DFQATT, CDR2 SNEGSKA (reference sequence). The CDR3 bases are TGCAGTGCCCCCAAGCGCAGGGGAGATACGCAGTATTTT. Protein product: CSAPKRRGDTQYF.

About this clonotype: Given a much more abundant clone one base away, this may be a read error. CDR3 DNA sequence: TGTGCCAGCAGTCCCGGACAGGGGGCTGTGTCAGATGCGCAGTATTTT. Translating it yields CASSPGQGAVSDAQYF. The J gene is TRBJ2-3, the V gene TRBV12-3 or TRBV12-4; 11 nucleotides match TRBD1. This CDR3 spans 16 amino acids.

The J gene is TRBJ2-5, the V gene TRBV15; 8 bases fit TRBD1. CDR1 is LNHNV and CDR2 is YYDKDF in the germline V gene (reference sequence). The CDR3 length is 16 residues. V shed 0 bases and J 3 bases; nucleotides not matched to a gene: 6. For the CDR3, the DNA is TGTGCCACCAGCAGAGACCGGACAGGGCCAAAAGAGACCCAGTACTTC. Its protein is CATSRDRTGPKETQYF.

The chain joins TRBV4-1 to TRBJ2-7; D is uncertain. The CDR3 consists of 13 residues. From germline, CDR1 is MGHRA and CDR2 YSYEKL. The V end was cut by 3 bases, the J end by 5 bases, with 11 bases between. As DNA, the CDR3 is TGCGCCAGCAGCCAGGGTTATGACAACGAGCAGTACTTC. This codes for CASSQGYDNEQYF.

This sequence joins TRBV6-1 and TRBJ2-5, with 7 bases matching TRBD2. This CDR3 is 17 amino acids long. With 5 bases clipped from V and 4 bases from J, the junction kept 16 bases outside the gene matches. Germline-derived CDR1 and CDR2 are MNHNS and SASEGT. In nucleotides, the CDR3 is TGTGCCAGCAGTAGTAGGGCGGGGGAGGTGTTACGAGAGACCCAGTACTTC. It is translated as CASSSRAGEVLRETQYF.

This clonotype occurred a few times. This chain uses TRBV10-3 with TRBJ2-3; 7 bases are shared with TRBD2. Germline lookup yields CDR1 ENHRY and CDR2 SYGVKD. The V segment lost 6 bases and the J segment 8 bases; nucleotides outside the gene matches: 11. This CDR3 is 14 amino acids long. The CDR3 nucleotides read TGTGCCATCAGCGGTGGACTAGGTGCGGGTACGCAGTATTTT. The encoded protein is CAISGGLGAGTQYF.